A single sample gave rise to the 12 T cell receptor beta chains below, sequenced in a study of response to subunit inactivated influenza vaccine. TCRdb fed the RT-PCR reads into MiXCR, producing one record per CDR3 protein. The top ten hold less than 8.5% of the sample, which has roughly 650,000 distinct CDR3 sequences, around 15% seen once. The source material was PBMCs from blood, sampled around 14 days before vaccination. The receptors originated from a man in his fifties who received an inactivated influenza vaccine.

This clonotype was observed many times. The genes are TRBV20-1 and TRBJ2-1, with 7 bases aligning to TRBD2. The CDR3 has 15 amino acids. The J segment lost 0 bases and the V segment lost 0 bases, leaving 2 bases of the junction unmatched. Germline lookup yields CDR1 DFQATT and CDR2 SNEGSKA (reference sequence). The CDR3 sequence is CSARESGISYNEQFF. The DNA of the CDR3 is TGCAGTGCTAGAGAGAGCGGGATCTCCTACAATGAGCAGTTCTTC.

This clonotype was picked up many times. The V and J genes are TRBV3-1 and TRBJ2-2; D tentatively reads TRBD1 or TRBD2 (6 bases each). Trimming pared 7 bases from V and 2 bases from J, leaving 17 bases between. This CDR3 is built from 16 residues. Germline loops: CDR1 LGHDT, CDR2 YNNKEL (reference sequence). The CDR3 DNA reads TGTGCCAGCACCTCAGGGGCGGGACCAAACACCGGGGAGCTGTTTTTT. As protein: CASTSGAGPNTGELFF.

This clonotype has only one observation. The chain has TRBV28 and TRBJ2-2; no clear D gene. Germline CDR1 reads MDHEN; CDR2 reads SYDVKM. CDR3 length equals 14 residues. V was trimmed by 7 bases and J by 1 base, leaving 10 bases between them. Here the CDR3 reads CASNLAQNTGELFF. The CDR3 DNA sequence: TGTGCCAGCAATTTGGCCCAGAACACCGGGGAGCTGTTTTTT.

The chain combines TRBV9 with TRBJ2-7, with D possibly being TRBD1 (6 bases). V lost 3 bases and J 2 bases, leaving 12 bases between the germline ends. CDR3 length: 14 residues. Germline V lookup: CDR1 SGDLS, CDR2 YYNGEE. CDR3 sequence (DNA): TGTGCCAGCAGCGCCGAAGGGGGAACCTACGAGCAGTACTTC. It specifies CASSAEGGTYEQYF. The full variable domain, with the rest looked up from reference TRBV9 and TRBJ2-7, is DSGVTQTPKHLITATGQRVTLRCSPRSGDLSVYWYQQSLDQGLQFLIQYYNGEERAKGNILERFSAQQFPDLHSELNLSSLELGDSALYFCASSAEGGTYEQYFGPGTRLTVT.

This clonotype was seen a handful of times. CDR3 coding DNA: TGTGCCACCCAGTTGGGGGTGGGGGGAGCTTTCTTT. This encodes CATQLGVGGAFF. The chain is built from TRBV6-1 and TRBJ1-1, with D maybe TRBD1 (5 bases). Germline CDR1 MNHNS, CDR2 SASEGT. The V and J ends lost 10 bases and 10 bases respectively, with 19 bases between them. The length of the CDR3 is 12 residues.

This sequence joins TRBV28 and TRBJ1-3; D remains unclear. This CDR3 spans 16 amino acids. Germline CDR1 MDHEN, CDR2 SYDVKM. V lost 3 bases and J lost 0, with 12 bases in between. The CDR3 reads CASSFAGSISGNTIYF. CDR3 DNA sequence: TGTGCCAGCAGTTTTGCAGGCTCTATCTCTGGAAACACCATATATTTT.

The chain has TRBV10-3 and TRBJ2-1, with 10 bases that match TRBD2. J lost 4 bases, V lost 6 bases, and 9 bases had no gene match. CDR1 is ENHRY and CDR2 is SYGVKD in the germline V gene. The CDR3 spans 16 residues. Here the CDR3 DNA reads TGTGCCATCAGGGGTTCCGGGACTAGCGTGTACAATGAGCAGTTCTTC. As protein: CAIRGSGTSVYNEQFF.

This clonotype was seen a handful of times. This rearrangement joins TRBV5-1 to TRBJ2-4; 9 bases align to TRBD1. The CDR3 runs to 18 residues. Germline-derived CDR1 and CDR2 are SGHRS and YFSETQ. The ends lost 4 bases at V and 2 bases at J; junction bases unmatched: 13. CDR3 residues: CASSTGQGSSYTKNIQYF. The CDR3 bases are TGCGCCAGCAGCACGGGACAGGGTTCTTCATATACCAAAAACATTCAGTACTTC.

The chain is built from TRBV5-1 and TRBJ2-1; 7 nucleotides match TRBD2. The CDR3 loop spans 13 amino acids. Unmatched junction bases numbered 3, after V lost 0 bases and J lost 9 bases. Germline V gives CDR1 SGHRS, CDR2 YFSETQ. Here the CDR3 reads CASSLAWEGEQFF. The CDR3 DNA sequence: TGCGCCAGCAGCTTGGCCTGGGAGGGTGAGCAGTTCTTC.

This clonotype showed up just a few times. V usage is TRBV28 and J usage is TRBJ1-3; D ambiguous. The CDR3 spans 10 residues. V was shortened by 8 bases and J by 11 bases, with 10 bases between the two germline ends. Per the germline V gene, CDR1 is MDHEN and CDR2 is SYDVKM. CDR3 in amino acids: CASSDVSIYF. As DNA, the CDR3 is TGTGCCAGCTCGGACGTATCCATATATTTT.

This clonotype came up a few times. This chain joins TRBV12-3 or TRBV12-4 and TRBJ2-3; D tentatively fits TRBD1 or TRBD2 (5 bases each). The CDR3 is 16 amino acids. V gave up 6 bases and J gave up 1 base, with 17 bases separating them. The CDR3 loop reads CASRSGRISRTDTQYF. DNA of the CDR3: TGTGCCAGCAGGTCGGGACGGATTAGCCGCACAGATACGCAGTATTTT.

CDR3 region: CASSEQAGVAYEQYF. CDR3 in DNA: TGTGCCAGCAGCGAGCAAGCGGGGGTTGCCTACGAGCAGTACTTC. The chain combines TRBV7-2 with TRBJ2-7; 8 bases agree with TRBD2. Germline V gene data show CDR1 as SGHTA and CDR2 as FQGNSA. Trimming took 5 bases from V and 2 from J; bases not matched to a gene: 8. CDR3 size: 15 residues.